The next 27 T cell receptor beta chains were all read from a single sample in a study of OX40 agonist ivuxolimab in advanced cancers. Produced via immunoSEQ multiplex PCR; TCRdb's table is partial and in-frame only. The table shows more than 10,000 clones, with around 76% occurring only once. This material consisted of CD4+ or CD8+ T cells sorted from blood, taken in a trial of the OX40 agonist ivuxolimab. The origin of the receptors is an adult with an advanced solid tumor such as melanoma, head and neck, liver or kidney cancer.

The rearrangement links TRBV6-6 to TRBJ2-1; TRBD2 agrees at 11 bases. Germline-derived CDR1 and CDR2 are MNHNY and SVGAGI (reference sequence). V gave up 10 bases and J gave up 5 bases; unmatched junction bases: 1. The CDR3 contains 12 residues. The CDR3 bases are TGTGCCACGGGACTAGCGGACAATGAGCAGTTCTTC. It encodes CATGLADNEQFF.

This CDR3 is CASSQVGDRVKQPQHF. CDR3 bases: TGTGCCAGCAGCCAAGTTGGCGACAGGGTCAAACAGCCCCAGCATTTT. This chain connects TRBV4-2 to TRBJ1-5, with 7 bases fitting TRBD1. CDR1 and CDR2 (germline): LGHNA, YNFKEQ. Trimming at V came to 1 base and at J to 7 bases, leaving 10 bases not matched to a gene. This CDR3 is 16 amino acids long.

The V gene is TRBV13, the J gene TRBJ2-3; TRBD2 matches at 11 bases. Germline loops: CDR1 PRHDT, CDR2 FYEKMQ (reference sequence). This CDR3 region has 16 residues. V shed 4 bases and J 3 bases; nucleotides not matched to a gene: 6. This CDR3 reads CASSSLLAGETDTQYF. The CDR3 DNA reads TGTGCCAGCAGCTCCCTACTAGCGGGAGAGACAGATACGCAGTATTTT.

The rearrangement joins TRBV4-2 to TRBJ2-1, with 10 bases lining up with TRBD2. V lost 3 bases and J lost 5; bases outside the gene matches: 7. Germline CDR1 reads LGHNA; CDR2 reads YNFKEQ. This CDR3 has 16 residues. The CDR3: CASSHLAGGVDNEQFF. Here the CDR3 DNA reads TGTGCCAGCAGCCATTTAGCGGGAGGAGTGGACAATGAGCAGTTCTTC.

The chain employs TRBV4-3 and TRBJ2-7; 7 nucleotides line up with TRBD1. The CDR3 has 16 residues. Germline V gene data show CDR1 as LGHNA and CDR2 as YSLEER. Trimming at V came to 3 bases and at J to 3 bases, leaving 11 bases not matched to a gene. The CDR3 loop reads CASSQGPAGTDYEQYF. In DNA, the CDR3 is TGCGCCAGCAGCCAGGGTCCCGCCGGGACAGACTACGAGCAGTACTTC.

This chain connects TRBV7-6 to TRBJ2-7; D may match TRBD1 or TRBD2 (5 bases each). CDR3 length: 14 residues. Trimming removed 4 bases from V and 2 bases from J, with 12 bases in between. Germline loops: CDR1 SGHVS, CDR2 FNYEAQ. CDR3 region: CASSSQDGTYEQYF. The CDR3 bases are TGTGCCAGCAGCTCACAGGACGGGACCTACGAGCAGTACTTC.

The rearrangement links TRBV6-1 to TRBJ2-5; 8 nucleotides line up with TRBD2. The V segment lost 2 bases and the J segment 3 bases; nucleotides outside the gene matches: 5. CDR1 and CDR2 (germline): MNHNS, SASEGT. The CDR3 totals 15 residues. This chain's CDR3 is CASSENQAGEETQYF. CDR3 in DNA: TGTGCCAGCAGTGAAAATCAAGCGGGAGAAGAGACCCAGTACTTC.

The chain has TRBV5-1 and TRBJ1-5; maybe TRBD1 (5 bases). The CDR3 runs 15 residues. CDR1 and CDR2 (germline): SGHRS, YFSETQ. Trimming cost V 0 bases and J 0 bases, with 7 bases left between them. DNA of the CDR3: TGCGCCAGCAGCTTGGAGGGGACTAGCAATCAGCCCCAGCATTTT. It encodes CASSLEGTSNQPQHF.

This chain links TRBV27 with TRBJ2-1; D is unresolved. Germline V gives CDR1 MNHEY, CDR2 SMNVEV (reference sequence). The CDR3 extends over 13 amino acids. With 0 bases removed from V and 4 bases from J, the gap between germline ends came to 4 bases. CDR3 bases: TGTGCCAGCAGTTTATCGACTTACAATGAGCAGTTCTTC. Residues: CASSLSTYNEQFF.

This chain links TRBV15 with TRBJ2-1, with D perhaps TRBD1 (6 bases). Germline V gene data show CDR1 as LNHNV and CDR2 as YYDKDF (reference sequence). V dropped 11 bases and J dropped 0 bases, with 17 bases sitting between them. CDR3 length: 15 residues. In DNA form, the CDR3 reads TGTGCCCTCGGGGAAACAGGGAGCTCCTACAATGAGCAGTTCTTC. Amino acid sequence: CALGETGSSYNEQFF. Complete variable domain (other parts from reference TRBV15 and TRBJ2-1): DAMVIQNPRYQVTQFGKPVTLSCSQTLNHNVMYWYQQKSSQAPKLLFHYYDKDFNNEADTPDNFQSRRPNTSFCFLDIRSPGLGDTAMYLCALGETGSSYNEQFFGPGTRLTVL.

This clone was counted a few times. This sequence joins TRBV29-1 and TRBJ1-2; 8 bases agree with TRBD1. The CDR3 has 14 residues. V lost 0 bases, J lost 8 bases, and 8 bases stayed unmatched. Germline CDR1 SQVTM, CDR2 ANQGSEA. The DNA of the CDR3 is TGCAGCGTTGAAGAGGGGGACAGGTCATGGGGCTACACCTTC. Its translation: CSVEEGDRSWGYTF. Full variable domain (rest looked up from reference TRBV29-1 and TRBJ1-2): SAVISQKPSRDICQRGTSLTIQCQVDSQVTMMFWYRQQPGQSLTLIATANQGSEATYESGFVIDKFPISRPNLTFSTLTVSNMSPEDSSIYLCSVEEGDRSWGYTFGSGTRLTVV.

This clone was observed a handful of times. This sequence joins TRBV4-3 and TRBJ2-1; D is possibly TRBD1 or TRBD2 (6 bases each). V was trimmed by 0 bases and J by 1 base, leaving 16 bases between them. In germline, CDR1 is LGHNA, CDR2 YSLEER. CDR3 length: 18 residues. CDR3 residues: CASSQEGGAGLSYNEQFF. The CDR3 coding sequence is TGCGCCAGCAGCCAAGAAGGGGGAGCGGGCCTATCCTACAATGAGCAGTTCTTC.

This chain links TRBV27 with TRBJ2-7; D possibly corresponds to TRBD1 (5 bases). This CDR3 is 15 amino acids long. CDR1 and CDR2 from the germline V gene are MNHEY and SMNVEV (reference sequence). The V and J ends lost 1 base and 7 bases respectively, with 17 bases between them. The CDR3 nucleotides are TGTGCCAGCAGTTTATTTGCCTACAGGCCGTTAGAGCAGTACTTC. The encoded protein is CASSLFAYRPLEQYF.

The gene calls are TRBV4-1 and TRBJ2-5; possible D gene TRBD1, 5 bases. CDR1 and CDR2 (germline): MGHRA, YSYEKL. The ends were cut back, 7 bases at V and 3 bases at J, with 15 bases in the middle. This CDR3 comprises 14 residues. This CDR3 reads CASKKGIGEETQYF. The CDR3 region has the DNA TGCGCCAGCAAAAAGGGGATAGGGGAAGAGACCCAGTACTTC.

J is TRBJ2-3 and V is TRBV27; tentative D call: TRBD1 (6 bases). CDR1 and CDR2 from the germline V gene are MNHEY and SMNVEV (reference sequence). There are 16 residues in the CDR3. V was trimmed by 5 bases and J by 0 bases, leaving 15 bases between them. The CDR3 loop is CASSLTTGLSTDTQYF. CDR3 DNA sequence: TGTGCCAGCAGTCTTACAACAGGGTTGAGCACAGATACGCAGTATTTT.

CDR3: CAWVGRAEYEQYF. As DNA, the CDR3 is TGTGCCTGGGTCGGGAGGGCCGAGTACGAGCAGTACTTC. The chain carries TRBV30 and TRBJ2-7; 8 bases are shared with TRBD2. This CDR3 has 13 residues. Germline CDR1 GTSNPN, CDR2 SVGIG (reference sequence). The J segment lost 4 bases and the V segment lost 5 bases, leaving 7 bases of the junction unmatched.

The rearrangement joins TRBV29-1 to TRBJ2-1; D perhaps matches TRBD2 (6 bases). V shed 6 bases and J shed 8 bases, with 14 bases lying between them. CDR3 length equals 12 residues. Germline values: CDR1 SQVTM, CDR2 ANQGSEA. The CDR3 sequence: CSVRLGGHEQFF. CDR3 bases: TGCAGCGTCAGGTTGGGAGGCCATGAGCAGTTCTTC.

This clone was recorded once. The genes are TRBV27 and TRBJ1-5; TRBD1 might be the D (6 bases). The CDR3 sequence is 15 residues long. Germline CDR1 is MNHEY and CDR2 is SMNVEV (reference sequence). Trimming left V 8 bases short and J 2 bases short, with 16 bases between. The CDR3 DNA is TGTGCCAGCGGGGGGGCCGAGTTTGGCAATCAGCCCCAGCATTTT. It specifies CASGGAEFGNQPQHF.

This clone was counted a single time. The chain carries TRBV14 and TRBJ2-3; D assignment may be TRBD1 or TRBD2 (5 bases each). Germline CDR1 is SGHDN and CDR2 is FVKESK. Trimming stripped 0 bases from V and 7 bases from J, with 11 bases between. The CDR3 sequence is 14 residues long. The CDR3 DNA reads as TGTGCCAGCAGCCAAGAGGGGGTGCTGCATACGCAGTATTTT. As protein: CASSQEGVLHTQYF.

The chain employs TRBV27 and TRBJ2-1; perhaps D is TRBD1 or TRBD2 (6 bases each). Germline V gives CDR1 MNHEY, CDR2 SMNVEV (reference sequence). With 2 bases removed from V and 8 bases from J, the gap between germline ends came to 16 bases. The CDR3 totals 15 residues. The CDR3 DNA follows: TGTGCCAGCAGTTTAAGTGAAGGGGGGTCGGATGAGCAGTTCTTC. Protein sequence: CASSLSEGGSDEQFF.

The CDR3 region is CASSSLGVSTDTQYF. In nucleotides, the CDR3 is TGTGCCAGCAGTTCCCTGGGGGTCAGCACAGATACGCAGTATTTT. The genes are TRBV28 and TRBJ2-3; perhaps D is TRBD1 or TRBD2 (5 bases each). V was trimmed by 4 bases and J by 0 bases, leaving 11 bases between them. Germline values: CDR1 MDHEN, CDR2 SYDVKM. The CDR3 runs to 15 residues.

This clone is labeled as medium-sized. The CDR3 sequence: CATHPGSSPEAFF. DNA for the CDR3: TGTGCCACCCACCCTGGGTCCAGCCCTGAAGCTTTCTTT. The gene calls are TRBV2 and TRBJ1-1; no clear D. The CDR3 runs 13 residues. Germline V gene lookup returns CDR1 SNHLY and CDR2 FYNNEI. V lost 10 bases and J lost 6, with 18 bases in between. Variable domain in full (rest from reference TRBV2 and TRBJ1-1): EPEVTQTPSHQVTQMGQEVILRCVPISNHLYFYWYRQILGQKVEFLVSFYNNEISEKSEIFDDQFSVERPDGSNFTLKIRSTKLEDSAMYFCATHPGSSPEAFFGQGTRLTVV.

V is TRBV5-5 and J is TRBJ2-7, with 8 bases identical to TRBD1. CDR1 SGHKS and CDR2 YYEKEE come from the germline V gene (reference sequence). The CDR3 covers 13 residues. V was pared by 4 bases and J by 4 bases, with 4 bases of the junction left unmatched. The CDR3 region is CASSTWTGYEQYF. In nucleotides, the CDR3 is TGTGCCAGCAGCACCTGGACAGGGTACGAGCAGTACTTC.

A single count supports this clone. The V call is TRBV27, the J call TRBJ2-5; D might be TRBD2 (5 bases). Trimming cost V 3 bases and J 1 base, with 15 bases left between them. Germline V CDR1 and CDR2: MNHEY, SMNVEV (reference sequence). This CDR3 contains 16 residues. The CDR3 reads CASSLLARGTQETQYF. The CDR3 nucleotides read TGTGCCAGCAGTTTGTTAGCGCGAGGAACCCAAGAGACCCAGTACTTC.

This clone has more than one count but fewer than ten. The CDR3 region is CASSHTGQAYMNTEAFF. The CDR3, as DNA: TGCGCCAGCAGTCATACGGGACAGGCCTACATGAACACTGAAGCTTTCTTT. This chain links TRBV23-1 with TRBJ1-1, with 8 bases fitting TRBD1. TRBV23-1 is noted as an ORF with a role that remains uncertain. The CDR3 loop spans 17 amino acids. The junction had 9 bases not matched to a gene; V was cut back by 3 bases and J by 0 bases.

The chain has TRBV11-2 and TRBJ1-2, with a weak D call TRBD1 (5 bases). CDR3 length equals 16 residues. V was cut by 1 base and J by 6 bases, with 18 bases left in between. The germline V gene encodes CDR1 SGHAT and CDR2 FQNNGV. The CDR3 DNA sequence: TGTGCCAGCAGCTTAGGGAGTGGGGCACCCGCGAATGGCTACACCTTC. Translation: CASSLGSGAPANGYTF.

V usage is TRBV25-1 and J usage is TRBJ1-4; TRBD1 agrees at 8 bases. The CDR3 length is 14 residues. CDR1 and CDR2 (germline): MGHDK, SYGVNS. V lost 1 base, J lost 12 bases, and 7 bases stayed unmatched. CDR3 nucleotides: TGTGCCAGCAGTGAATTCGAGGACAGGGATGAACTGTTTTTT. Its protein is CASSEFEDRDELFF.